These T cell receptor beta chains were read from a single sample in a study of blood T cell repertoires in COVID-19. Repertoires were generated with immunoSEQ multiplex PCR, while TCRdb's copy carries only in-frame clones and drops some. The table has some 320,000 clones, roughly nine tenths seen once. The specimen sequenced was PBMCs or T cells enriched from blood (not recorded which). These receptors originate from a man aged 55 to 70 who had recovered from COVID-19. Both conserved end residues are part of each CDR3. A D gene is named only where the DNA matches it firmly. Not all rows give a size; the values are once, few, many and, for expanded clones, a class.

-,TRBV9,-,CASSVRAGGTDTQYF
-,TRBV6-2/TRBV6-3,TRBD2,CASSYSPRDYPSDTQYF
-,TRBV7-3,-,CASSLTGLAEQFF
-,TRBV6-4,TRBD2,CASSQREGGIEQFF
-,TRBV5-5,-,CASSLGAVISYEQYF
-,TRBV18,-,CASSPLGGPDAEAFF
-,TRBV18,TRBD1,CASSRDRGGYSNQPQHF
-,TRBV7-3,-,CASSPHKDFSDTDTQYF
-,TRBV28,-,CASSPSAGYNQPQHF
-,TRBV19,TRBD2,CASSMTLAAEQYF
-,TRBV6-5,-,CASSSTGSMGGYTF
-,TRBV6-5,TRBD2,CASGPLGLAEFF
few,TRBV28,-,CASTRSGHNSGNTIYF
-,TRBV18,TRBD2,CASSRNPAGDNEQFF
-,TRBV6-1,-,CASSAGSPTLSYEQYF
-,TRBV14,TRBD1,CASSQQGATGELFF
-,TRBV7-9,TRBD2,CASSSGLAGTRGDEQFF
-,TRBV29-1,TRBD1,CSVVVDRGRETPQHF
-,TRBV28,-,CASSLEVWDYGYTF
-,TRBV27,-,CASSNTGAGNEQFF
-,TRBV25-1,-,CASLLGNTIYF
once,TRBV5-4,-,CASSFGLGNTEAFF
-,TRBV6-6,-,CASLLGNTIYF
-,TRBV5-1,-,CASSLRVNVPNEQFF
-,TRBV30,-,CAWALWGGPRSGNTIYF
-,TRBV19,-,CASRKQGNTEAFF
-,TRBV7-2,-,CASSLALQETQYF
-,TRBV6-5,-,CASSMNRATNEKLFF
-,TRBV28,TRBD1,CASSSDRAKYQPQHF
-,TRBV12-5,-,CASGFFSGSGTGELFF
-,TRBV28,TRBD2,CASSLWGGTSGRAAYNEQFF
-,TRBV6-5,-,CASSRAASSYNEQFF
-,TRBV30,TRBD2,CALAGGGNTQYF
once,TRBV5-1,-,CASSLDGTWNEKLFF
once,TRBV25-1,-,CASSEAPEVGEKLFF
-,TRBV29-1,TRBD2,CSHAGVLLVDTQYF
once,TRBV5-1,-,CASSLVGGGRQETQYF
-,TRBV27,-,CASSFRITGLENGYTF
-,TRBV19,-,CASTVTVLNTEAFF
-,TRBV6-1,-,CASSEGRGRNQPQHF
-,TRBV7-9,-,CASSSRVVSPNEKLFF
-,TRBV5-4,-,CASSFGGADSPLHF
-,TRBV5-4,TRBD1,CASSPTTVTGEAASGNTIYF
-,TRBV27,-,CASSFVMAGRYNEQFF
once,TRBV6-5,-,CASKGGQGYNEQFF
once,TRBV6-6,-,CASSFSGQGNYGYTF
-,TRBV29-1,TRBD2,CSVDRRGTTHNEQFF
-,TRBV29-1,TRBD1,CSVSGQGIAYEQYF
-,TRBV6-5,-,CASNSLFGGNQPQHF
once,TRBV28,TRBD2,CASSPSGTSGLRGTGELFF
-,TRBV28,-,CASSLSYGSRTSNQPQHF
-,TRBV3-1/TRBV3-2,TRBD1,CASSQRRAGGYTYEQYF
-,TRBV7-6,-,CASSIGRAAVEAFF
-,TRBV18,-,CASSPLDSSGANVLTF
-,TRBV7-3,-,CASSLGVSSTDTQYF
-,TRBV3-1/TRBV3-2,TRBD2,CASSQGASGISKQFF
few,TRBV18,-,CASSPLGGRDTQYF
-,TRBV7-8,TRBD1,CASSLWRDSENSPLHF
-,TRBV4-2,-,CASSQDWAALSTGELFF
-,TRBV5-4,-,CASSYRSSGNTIYF